The 16 T cell receptor beta chains below all came from one sample that was sequenced in a study of early T cells in non-severe SARS-CoV-2 infection. A single record per CDR3 protein comes from TCRdb applying MiXCR to the 5' RACE reads. The sample has about 80,000 distinct CDR3 sequences; roughly 12% are singletons. Material: whole blood. The receptors originated from an adult who was a healthcare worker with PCR-confirmed SARS-CoV-2 infection or an uninfected control (not recorded which).

In its sample, this clonotype was seen many times. The rearrangement links TRBV11-2 to TRBJ2-7, with TRBD1 matching 7 bases. V was pared by 7 bases and J by 5 bases, with 8 bases of the junction left unmatched. Germline V gives CDR1 SGHAT, CDR2 FQNNGV. The CDR3 length is 13 residues. CDR3 sequence: CASTDRDLNEQYF. CDR3 sequence (DNA): TGTGCCAGCACCGACAGGGATTTAAACGAGCAGTACTTC. The whole variable domain, filled in from reference TRBV11-2 and TRBJ2-7, reads EAGVAQSPRYKIIEKRQSVAFWCNPISGHATLYWYQQILGQGPKLLIQFQNNGVVDDSQLPKDRFSAERLKGVDSTLKIQPAKLEDSAVYLCASTDRDLNEQYFGPGTRLTVT.

The chain employs TRBV7-6 and TRBJ2-5; TRBD1 or TRBD2 may be the D gene (5 bases each). The V gene lost 1 base and the J gene lost 5 bases, with 20 bases spanning the gap. The germline CDR1 and CDR2 sequences are SGHVS and FNYEAQ. The CDR3 runs 17 residues. CDR3 in amino acids: CASSLGGSDRRLETQYF. The CDR3 DNA reads TGTGCCAGCAGCTTAGGAGGTAGCGACAGAAGGTTGGAGACCCAGTACTTC.

This chain uses TRBV6-1 with TRBJ2-7; 8 bases align to TRBD2. Germline-derived CDR1 and CDR2 are MNHNS and SASEGT. V lost 8 bases, J lost 3 bases, and 15 bases stayed unmatched. This CDR3 has 16 amino acids. The CDR3 nucleotides read TGTGCCAGCTCTCCCCGCGGGGGGCTGGGTAGCTACGAGCAGTACTTC. Its protein product is CASSPRGGLGSYEQYF.

This chain connects TRBV5-5 to TRBJ1-2; no firm D call. This CDR3 has 15 amino acids. Germline CDR1 reads SGHKS; CDR2 reads YYEKEE (reference sequence). V lost 7 bases to trimming and J lost 0 bases, with 16 bases between them. The CDR3 DNA sequence: TGTGCCAGCCAGGTTCGGGATCTCGCTAACTATGGCTACACCTTC. Its translation: CASQVRDLANYGYTF.

This clonotype was counted only a few times. The gene calls are TRBV12-3 or TRBV12-4 and TRBJ2-2; TRBD2 might be the D (6 bases). The CDR3 runs 17 residues. V lost 3 bases to trimming and J lost 5 bases, with 19 bases between them. CDR3 protein: CASSLGLLSGGTGELFF. DNA of the CDR3: TGTGCCAGCAGTTTGGGCCTACTTTCTGGGGGGACCGGGGAGCTGTTTTTT.

This clonotype has a handful of counts. V and J are TRBV5-4 and TRBJ1-1; D gene uncertain. The CDR3 is 15 residues long. Between the trimmed V and J ends, which lost 4 bases and 1 base, there was a span of 14 bases. Per the germline V gene, CDR1 is SGHNT and CDR2 is YYREEE (reference sequence). The DNA of the CDR3 is TGTGCCAGCAGCCTGGGGAGCATACCGAACACTGAAGCTTTCTTT. Translating it yields CASSLGSIPNTEAFF. The full variable domain, rest sourced from reference TRBV5-4 and TRBJ1-1, is ETGVTQSPTHLIKTRGQQVTLRCSSQSGHNTVSWYQQALGQGPQFIFQYYREEENGRGNFPPRFSGLQFPNYSSELNVNALELDDSALYLCASSLGSIPNTEAFFGQGTRLTVV.

This clonotype occurred many times. V gene TRBV18 combines with J gene TRBJ1-3, with 7 bases lining up with TRBD1. V lost 4 bases, J lost 2 bases, and 5 bases stayed unmatched. The CDR3 runs 15 residues. Germline loops: CDR1 KGHSH, CDR2 LQKENI. CDR3 amino acids: CASSQTGVPGNTIYF. CDR3 nucleotide sequence: TGTGCCAGCTCACAAACAGGGGTGCCTGGAAACACCATATATTTT. Complete variable domain (other parts from reference TRBV18 and TRBJ1-3): NAGVMQNPRHLVRRRGQEARLRCSPMKGHSHVYWYRQLPEEGLKFMVYLQKENIIDESGMPKERFSAEFPKEGPSILRIQQVVRGDSAAYFCASSQTGVPGNTIYFGEGSWLTVV.

This chain uses TRBV7-9 with TRBJ2-5; D possibly corresponds to TRBD1 (5 bases). V lost 2 bases, J lost 4 bases, and 8 bases lay in between. Per the germline V gene, CDR1 is SEHNR and CDR2 is FQNEAQ (reference sequence). CDR3 length: 13 residues. CDR3 in DNA: TGTGCCAGCAGCTTACCAGGGATAGAGACCCAGTACTTC. It is translated as CASSLPGIETQYF.

In its sample, this clonotype was seen a few times. The rearrangement joins TRBV4-3 to TRBJ1-2, with D possibly matching TRBD1 (5 bases). Trimming shortened V by 0 bases and J by 8 bases, and 10 bases separated the two germline ends. This CDR3 has 13 residues. Germline lookup yields CDR1 LGHNA and CDR2 YSLEER. The chain's CDR3 is CASSQDWRGGYTF. The DNA for the CDR3 is TGCGCCAGCAGCCAAGATTGGAGGGGCGGCTACACCTTC.

There are many counts of this clonotype. The chain employs TRBV5-1 and TRBJ2-5; D call uncertain. CDR1 SGHRS and CDR2 YFSETQ come from the germline V gene. Deletions cut 4 bases from V and 1 base from J, with 5 bases between. CDR3 length: 12 residues. The CDR3 sequence: CASSRGQETQYF. The CDR3 nucleotides are TGCGCCAGCAGCCGAGGCCAAGAGACCCAGTACTTC.

At least ten counts were recorded for this clonotype. The rearrangement links TRBV6-1 to TRBJ2-3; TRBD2 matches 11 bases. This CDR3 comprises 15 residues. The ends lost 2 bases at V and 4 bases at J; junction bases unmatched: 2. Germline assignment: CDR1 MNHNS and CDR2 SASEGT. CDR3 sequence: CASSETSGGADTQYF. Here the CDR3 DNA reads TGTGCCAGCAGTGAAACTAGCGGGGGCGCAGATACGCAGTATTTT.

This clonotype occurred many times. The gene calls are TRBV5-1 and TRBJ2-6; 10 bases agree with TRBD1. V lost 3 bases, J lost 4 bases, and 4 bases stayed unmatched. The CDR3 consists of 16 residues. CDR1 is SGHRS and CDR2 is YFSETQ in the germline V gene. The CDR3 sequence is CASSWGQGNGANVLTF. CDR3 coding DNA: TGCGCCAGCAGCTGGGGACAGGGGAACGGGGCCAACGTCCTGACTTTC.

Here the CDR3 DNA reads TGTGCCAGCAGTGAAGGGGACTTGGAAGCCAACGAGCAGTACTTC. Protein sequence: CASSEGDLEANEQYF. V usage is TRBV2 and J usage is TRBJ2-7, with D possibly matching TRBD2 (6 bases). The germline V gene has CDR1 SNHLY and CDR2 FYNNEI. CDR3 length: 15 residues. Trimming removed 1 base at V and 5 bases at J, with 15 bases between.

The chain links TRBV6-5 to TRBJ1-1; D gene ambiguous. Germline CDR1 reads MNHEY; CDR2 reads SVGAGI. The V end was cut by 7 bases, the J end by 1 base, with 7 bases between. The CDR3 totals 12 residues. The CDR3 sequence: CASKRGNTEAFF. Written as DNA, the CDR3 is TGTGCCAGCAAACGGGGGAACACTGAAGCTTTCTTT.

V gene TRBV18 combines with J gene TRBJ1-6, with D unresolved. The CDR3 loop spans 17 amino acids. Trimming stripped 2 bases from V and 3 bases from J, with 14 bases between. Germline V CDR1 and CDR2: KGHSH, LQKENI. The CDR3 DNA sequence: TGTGCCAGCTCACCAAGACTCCTCTTAGACTATAATTCACCCCTCCACTTT. Its protein is CASSPRLLLDYNSPLHF.

This clonotype was counted between two and nine times. CDR3 bases: TGTGCCAGCAGCTTAGAGACCGGATGGAGGGAAAAACTGTTTTTT. Translating gives CASSLETGWREKLFF. The chain links TRBV7-9 to TRBJ1-4, with D unresolved. The length of the CDR3 is 15 residues. With 1 base removed from V and 8 bases from J, the gap between germline ends came to 14 bases. Per the germline V gene, CDR1 is SEHNR and CDR2 is FQNEAQ (reference sequence).